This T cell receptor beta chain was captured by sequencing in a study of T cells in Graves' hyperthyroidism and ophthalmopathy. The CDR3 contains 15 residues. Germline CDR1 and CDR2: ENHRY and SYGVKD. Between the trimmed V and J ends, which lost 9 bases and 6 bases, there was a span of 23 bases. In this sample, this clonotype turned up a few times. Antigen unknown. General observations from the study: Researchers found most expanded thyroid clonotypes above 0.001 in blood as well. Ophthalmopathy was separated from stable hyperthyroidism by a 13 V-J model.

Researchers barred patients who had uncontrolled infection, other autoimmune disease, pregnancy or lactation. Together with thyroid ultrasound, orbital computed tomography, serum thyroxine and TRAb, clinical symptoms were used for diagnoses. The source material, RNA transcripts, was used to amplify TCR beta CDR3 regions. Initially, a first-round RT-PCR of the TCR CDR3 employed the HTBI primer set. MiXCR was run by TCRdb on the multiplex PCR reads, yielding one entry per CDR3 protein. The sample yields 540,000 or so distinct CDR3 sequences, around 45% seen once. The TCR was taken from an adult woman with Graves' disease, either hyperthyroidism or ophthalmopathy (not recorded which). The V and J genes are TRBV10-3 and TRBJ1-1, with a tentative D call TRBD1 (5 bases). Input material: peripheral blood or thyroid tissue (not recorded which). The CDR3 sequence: CAIRDSTGGMAEAFF. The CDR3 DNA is TGTGCCATTCGGGACTCGACGGGGGGTATGGCTGAAGCTTTCTTT.